These 28 T cell receptor beta chains were all obtained from the same sample, sequenced in a study of TIL therapy for anti-PD-1-resistant metastatic lung cancer. The time point denotes: pre-treatment sample, taken before nivolumab and TIL therapy. The libraries were made with immunoSEQ v3. Repertoires were generated with immunoSEQ multiplex PCR, while TCRdb's copy carries only in-frame clones and drops some. The table shows fewer than 25,000 clones, with about 70% occurring only once. Sequenced here: blood, sampled at baseline. These receptors all come from a person between 25 and 79 years old with non-small cell lung cancer.

This chain links TRBV3-1 (or the pseudogene TRBV3-2) with TRBJ2-5, with D tentatively TRBD2 (5 bases). The CDR3 contains 15 residues. Trimming took off 0 bases at V and 5 bases at J, with 13 bases between the two ends. CDR1 and CDR2 (germline): LGHDT, YNNKEL (reference sequence). In DNA, the CDR3 is TGTGCCAGCAGCCAAGATCGGGCAGGAGGCGAGACCCAGTACTTC. Translation: CASSQDRAGGETQYF.

The chain carries TRBV27 and TRBJ1-2; 8 bases map to TRBD1. Germline-derived CDR1 and CDR2 are MNHEY and SMNVEV (reference sequence). V was pared by 6 bases and J by 5 bases, with 11 bases of the junction left unmatched. The length of the CDR3 is 15 residues. The DNA of the CDR3 is TGTGCCAGCAGCACCAACAGGGGGGAGGAATATGGCTACACCTTC. Encoded protein: CASSTNRGEEYGYTF.

V is TRBV6-5 and J is TRBJ2-7; D might be TRBD2 (6 bases). CDR3 length equals 14 residues. V was clipped by 2 bases and J by 2 bases, with 10 bases between them. CDR1 and CDR2 from the germline V gene are MNHEY and SVGAGI. The DNA of the CDR3 is TGTGCCAGCAGTTACGGGGGGACCACCTACGAGCAGTACTTC. Translated, it gives CASSYGGTTYEQYF.

J is TRBJ2-1 and V is TRBV19, with D possibly being TRBD1 or TRBD2 (6 bases each). CDR1 and CDR2 (germline): LNHDA, SQIVND (reference sequence). The CDR3 length is 15 residues. V lost 4 bases to trimming and J lost 0 bases, with 10 bases between them. The CDR3 DNA follows: TGTGCCAGTAGTACGGGGGCCCGCTCCTACAATGAGCAGTTCTTC. Encoded protein: CASSTGARSYNEQFF.

The chain links TRBV6-2 or TRBV6-3 to TRBJ2-7; no clear D. This CDR3 comprises 11 residues. V was shortened by 5 bases and J by 2 bases, with 4 bases between the two germline ends. The germline gives CDR1 MNHEY, CDR2 SVGEGT. In DNA form, the CDR3 reads TGTGCCAGCAGTGACCCCTACGAGCAGTACGTC. Residues: CASSDPYEQYV.

The chain employs TRBV7-9 and TRBJ2-1; 13 bases match TRBD2. Germline V gene data show CDR1 as SEHNR and CDR2 as FQNEAQ (reference sequence). The V and J ends lost 6 bases and 10 bases, in that order; junction bases with no gene match: 9. The CDR3 contains 15 residues. The CDR3 sequence is CASSFGLAGAEEQFF. CDR3 DNA: TGTGCCAGCAGTTTCGGACTAGCGGGAGCCGAAGAGCAGTTCTTC.

This chain joins TRBV21-1 and TRBJ2-1; TRBD1 was called by the table and not checked on the DNA. TRBV21-1 is a pseudogene. The CDR3 consists of 15 residues. The CDR3 nucleotides read TGTGCCAGCAGCAAGAGGGACAGCAGTTACAATGAGCAGTTCTTC. This codes for CASSKRDSSYNEQFF.

V and J are TRBV9 and TRBJ2-1, with 15 bases that match TRBD2. Germline V gives CDR1 SGDLS, CDR2 YYNGEE. The ends lost 5 bases at V and 4 bases at J; junction bases unmatched: 4. CDR3 size: 16 residues. The DNA for the CDR3 is TGTGCCAGCAGTGGACTAGCGGGAGGGCCTTACAATGAGCAGTTCTTC. Translating it yields CASSGLAGGPYNEQFF.

This clone was detected a few times. The rearrangement joins TRBV9 to TRBJ1-5; D is ambiguous. The CDR3 extends over 15 amino acids. V lost 3 bases and J lost 1, with 11 bases in between. The germline V gene encodes CDR1 SGDLS and CDR2 YYNGEE. The DNA of the CDR3 is TGTGCCAGCAGCGGGGCTGGACTCAGCAATCAGCCCCAGCATTTT. Its translation: CASSGAGLSNQPQHF.

The chain has TRBV14 and TRBJ2-7; D gene uncertain. Germline V CDR1 and CDR2: SGHDN, FVKESK. With 0 bases removed from V and 0 bases from J, the gap between germline ends came to 12 bases. The CDR3 is 16 residues long. CDR3 loop: CASSQDLGSSSYEQYF. The CDR3 nucleotides are TGTGCCAGCAGCCAAGATCTCGGGTCGAGCTCCTACGAGCAGTACTTC.

The J gene is TRBJ2-5, the V gene TRBV5-1; 7 bases are shared with TRBD2. Germline values: CDR1 SGHRS, CDR2 YFSETQ. Losses at the gene ends were 7 bases for V and 2 bases for J; bases not matched to a gene: 8. The CDR3 is 14 amino acids. In DNA, the CDR3 is TGCGCCAGCCGGTCCGGGGGGAGGCAAGAGACCCAGTACTTC. Translation gives CASRSGGRQETQYF.

The chain couples TRBV19 to TRBJ2-5; 10 bases fit TRBD1. The V gene's germline CDR1 is LNHDA and CDR2 SQIVND (reference sequence). Trimming took 4 bases from V and 5 from J; bases not matched to a gene: 7. The CDR3 runs to 15 residues. The CDR3 DNA sequence: TGTGCCAGTAGTACCACTTGGACAGGGGGGGAGACCCAGTACTTC. Its translation: CASSTTWTGGETQYF.

The chain links TRBV7-8 to TRBJ1-4; D gene unclear. The CDR3 is 16 amino acids. CDR1 and CDR2 from the germline V gene are SGHVS and FQNEAQ. Trimming removed 0 bases at V and 0 bases at J, with 8 bases between. The DNA of the CDR3 is TGTGCCAGCAGCTTAGCGCGTGGGGCAACTAATGAAAAACTGTTTTTT. This encodes CASSLARGATNEKLFF. The complete variable domain, with remaining parts taken from reference TRBV7-8 and TRBJ1-4, reads GAGVSQSPRYKVAKRGQDVALRCDPISGHVSLFWYQQALGQGPEFLTYFQNEAQLDKSGLPSDRFFAERPEGSVSTLKIQRTQQEDSAVYLCASSLARGATNEKLFFGSGTQLSVL.

This clone was counted between two and nine times. The V call is TRBV5-4, the J call TRBJ2-7, with 7 bases lining up with TRBD2. The CDR3 loop spans 14 amino acids. The germline V gene encodes CDR1 SGHNT and CDR2 YYREEE (reference sequence). The J segment lost 2 bases and the V segment lost 2 bases, leaving 4 bases of the junction unmatched. CDR3 residues: CASSLSGDTYEQYF. The CDR3 DNA reads TGTGCCAGCAGCTTAAGCGGGGATACCTACGAGCAGTACTTC.

The CDR3, as DNA: TGTGCCAGCAGCTTAGACGCGAGCTCCTACGAGCAGTACGTC. Translation gives CASSLDASSYEQYV. The V and J genes are TRBV7-9 and TRBJ2-7; D is unresolved. V lost 1 base and J 0 bases, leaving 7 bases between the germline ends. The CDR3 sequence is 14 residues long. Germline V gives CDR1 SEHNR, CDR2 FQNEAQ (reference sequence).

V and J are TRBV10-2 and TRBJ2-1; TRBD2 matches 12 bases. The J segment lost 5 bases and the V segment lost 2 bases, leaving 10 bases of the junction unmatched. CDR1 and CDR2 from the germline V gene are WSHSY and SAAADI. The length of the CDR3 is 18 residues. CDR3 region: CASSERGPGLAGNNEQFF. The CDR3 DNA reads TGCGCCAGCAGTGAGAGGGGACCAGGACTAGCGGGAAACAATGAGCAGTTCTTC.

This clone was counted once. This rearrangement joins TRBV7-8 to TRBJ2-7; possible D gene TRBD1, 6 bases. This CDR3 has 15 amino acids. The V and J ends lost 5 bases and 3 bases respectively, with 17 bases between them. Germline values: CDR1 SGHVS, CDR2 FQNEAQ. Written as DNA, the CDR3 is TGTGCCAGCAGCATAGGACACGGACAGCACTACGAGCAGTACTTC. This encodes CASSIGHGQHYEQYF.

The chain employs TRBV7-9 and TRBJ2-3, with D perhaps matching TRBD2 (6 bases). There are 14 residues in the CDR3. Trimming took off 5 bases at V and 4 bases at J, with 13 bases between the two ends. CDR1 is SEHNR, CDR2 FQNEAQ, per germline (reference sequence). CDR3 DNA: TGTGCCAGCAGCCCTGGGGGGTTGCCAGATACGCAGTATTTT. Encoded protein: CASSPGGLPDTQYF.

This clone was found a few times. The chain carries TRBV3-1 (or the pseudogene TRBV3-2) and TRBJ1-6; TRBD1 is a possible D gene (5 bases). Germline-derived CDR1 and CDR2 are LGHDT and YNNKEL (reference sequence). Trimming cost V 3 bases and J 5 bases, with 17 bases left between them. This CDR3 has 17 amino acids. CDR3: CASSHGYRRYDNSPLHF. The CDR3 coding sequence is TGTGCCAGCAGCCATGGTTACAGGCGGTACGATAATTCACCCCTCCACTTT.

The J gene is TRBJ1-6, the V gene TRBV6-2 or TRBV6-3; D unresolved. This CDR3 has 12 residues. Germline loops: CDR1 MNHEY, CDR2 SVGEGT. The germline V and J ends were trimmed by 2 bases and 9 bases, with 5 bases remaining between them. Written as DNA, the CDR3 is TGTGCCAGCAGTTACGTGGGTTCACCCCTCCACTTT. Its translation is CASSYVGSPLHF.

The V gene is TRBV6-5, the J gene TRBJ2-1, with D maybe TRBD1 (5 bases). Germline lookup yields CDR1 MNHEY and CDR2 SVGAGI. Deletions cut 4 bases from V and 1 base from J, with 11 bases between. The CDR3 has 15 amino acids. The CDR3 loop is CASSLVRGSYNEQFF. CDR3 bases: TGTGCCAGCAGTTTGGTTAGGGGTTCCTACAATGAGCAGTTCTTC.

The chain uses TRBV9 and TRBJ1-3, with D possibly matching TRBD1 (5 bases). The V end was cut by 0 bases, the J end by 4 bases, with 11 bases between. Germline loops: CDR1 SGDLS, CDR2 YYNGEE. The CDR3 has 15 residues. CDR3 loop: CASSVDSGHGNTIYF. The CDR3 coding sequence is TGTGCCAGCAGCGTAGATTCAGGGCACGGAAACACCATATATTTT.

This clone was seen a handful of times. The chain has TRBV2 and TRBJ1-1; D is perhaps TRBD1 (6 bases). The CDR3 runs 13 residues. Germline CDR1 reads SNHLY; CDR2 reads FYNNEI. Trimming shortened V by 2 bases and J by 4 bases, and 8 bases separated the two germline ends. The CDR3 reads CASSEMGATEAFF. The CDR3 region has the DNA TGTGCCAGCAGTGAAATGGGGGCCACTGAAGCTTTCTTT.

This chain joins TRBV7-8 and TRBJ2-7, with D tentatively TRBD2 (7 bases). Germline CDR1 and CDR2: SGHVS and FQNEAQ. V was cut by 5 bases and J by 9 bases, with 17 bases left in between. The CDR3 extends over 13 amino acids. The CDR3 bases are TGTGCCAGCAGCGGGAGTTGGGGGGGCTTGCAGTACGTC. This translates into CASSGSWGGLQYV.

V usage is TRBV5-4 and J usage is TRBJ2-1, with 7 bases matching TRBD2. Germline values: CDR1 SGHNT, CDR2 YYREEE (reference sequence). J lost 3 bases, V lost 5 bases, and 14 bases had no gene match. This CDR3 spans 17 amino acids. The CDR3 DNA reads as TGTGCCAGCAGTCCGACACCGGGGGTAGCGGGCTACAATGAGCAGTTCTTC. It encodes CASSPTPGVAGYNEQFF. The whole variable domain, remainder taken from reference TRBV5-4 and TRBJ2-1, is ETGVTQSPTHLIKTRGQQVTLRCSSQSGHNTVSWYQQALGQGPQFIFQYYREEENGRGNFPPRFSGLQFPNYSSELNVNALELDDSALYLCASSPTPGVAGYNEQFFGPGTRLTVL.

This chain uses TRBV5-6 with TRBJ2-7; D possibly uses TRBD1 or TRBD2 (6 bases each). The CDR3 runs 17 residues. Germline V gene data show CDR1 as SGHDT and CDR2 as YYEEEE. V dropped 3 bases and J dropped 4 bases, with 23 bases sitting between them. CDR3 loop: CASSSDVGGQPYYEQYV. DNA of the CDR3: TGTGCCAGCAGCTCGGACGTGGGGGGCCAGCCTTATTACGAGCAGTACGTC.

The genes are TRBV24-1 and TRBJ2-5; D might be TRBD1 or TRBD2, each matching 5 bases. This CDR3 has 13 residues. CDR1 is KGHDR and CDR2 is SFDVKD in the germline V gene. Deletions cut 9 bases from V and 1 base from J, with 11 bases between. Here the CDR3 reads CATERGPQETQYF. The DNA for the CDR3 is TGTGCCACCGAAAGGGGACCCCAAGAGACCCAGTACTTC.

This clone was observed a single time. The DNA of the CDR3 is TGTGCCAGCAGCCAGGGAGGGGGCAATCAGCCCCAGCATTTT. Encoded protein: CASSQGGGNQPQHF. The rearrangement links TRBV3-1 (or the pseudogene TRBV3-2) to TRBJ1-5; D is possibly TRBD1 (5 bases). Trimming shortened V by 3 bases and J by 2 bases, and 8 bases separated the two germline ends. Germline V gives CDR1 LGHDT, CDR2 YNNKEL (reference sequence). The CDR3 is made up of 14 amino acids.